This T cell receptor (beta chain) came from a study of control samples from healthy donors and cancer patients. Assay: immunoSEQ multiplex PCR; the TCRdb copy retains only in-frame clones and omits some. The data show 150,000 or so clones, 80% to 95% seen once. This clonotype originated in a man between 18 and 35 years old in good health. Sequencing used blood.

CDR3 nucleotide sequence: TGTGCCAGCAGCTCACGGGGAGATATAAGCGGGGAGACCCAGTACTTC. Its protein product is CASSSRGDISGETQYF. V gene TRBV7-3 combines with J gene TRBJ2-5; tentatively, D is TRBD2 (6 bases). CDR3 length: 16 amino acids. Germline values: CDR1 SGHTA, CDR2 FQGTGA. The V end was cut by 4 bases, the J end by 5 bases, with 20 bases between.